The entry below describes one T cell receptor (beta chain). Its antigen is undetermined. Sequenced by immunoSEQ multiplex PCR; TCRdb stores in-frame clones only, minus some. This table holds about 150,000 clones, 90% to 95% found once. The sample comes from a study of T cell responses to AZD1222 COVID-19 vaccine. General observations from the study: Donors were chiefly white British, with a greater number of females, and clonal diversity was perhaps underestimated. Spike-specific TCRs gained breadth and depth after people received two AZD1222 doses.

Sequenced here: peripheral blood, sampled on day 0 of AZD1222 vaccination. The sequence was collected from an adult in good health.

Here the CDR3 reads CASSVNQGGYTF. The CDR3 DNA reads as TGTGCCAGCAGCGTAAACCAGGGCGGCTACACCTTC. The J gene is TRBJ1-2, the V gene TRBV9; D possibly corresponds to TRBD1 (5 bases). The CDR3 sequence is 12 residues long. Trimming shortened V by 1 base and J by 8 bases, and 9 bases separated the two germline ends. The V gene's germline CDR1 is SGDLS and CDR2 YYNGEE.